A single sample gave rise to the 32 T cell receptor beta chains below, sequenced in a study of blood T cell repertoires in COVID-19. This table comes from immunoSEQ multiplex PCR, and its TCRdb copy is limited to in-frame clones, with some not included. The sample comprises a few hundred thousand clones, roughly nine tenths of which are singletons, and more than 2% rests with the top ten. The sample taken for sequencing was peripheral blood. These receptors came from a young man with active or convalescent COVID-19.

This clone was counted once. V is TRBV5-6 and J is TRBJ2-7; D is unresolved. The CDR3 sequence is 12 residues long. CDR1 SGHDT and CDR2 YYEEEE come from the germline V gene. V was clipped by 1 base and J by 3 bases, with 5 bases between them. CDR3 sequence: CASSLTDYEQYF. The CDR3 coding sequence is TGTGCCAGCAGCTTGACAGACTACGAGCAGTACTTC.

CDR3 bases: TGTGCCAGCAGCCAAGATGACTACAGGGACCACGAGCAGTACTTC. This codes for CASSQDDYRDHEQYF. This rearrangement joins TRBV3-1 (or the pseudogene TRBV3-2) to TRBJ2-7; a possible D gene is TRBD1 (6 bases). The CDR3 runs to 15 residues. Trimming pared 0 bases from V and 5 bases from J, leaving 14 bases between. Germline CDR1 reads LGHDT; CDR2 reads YNNKEL (reference sequence).

The chain couples TRBV7-9 to TRBJ2-4; the match to TRBD2 covers 10 bases. With V trimmed by 2 bases and J by 7 bases, 5 bases remained unmatched. Germline values: CDR1 SEHNR, CDR2 FQNEAQ (reference sequence). CDR3 length: 15 amino acids. The CDR3 sequence: CASSLIVSGRNIQYF. In DNA form, the CDR3 reads TGTGCCAGCAGCTTAATCGTTAGCGGGAGGAACATTCAGTACTTC.

The genes are TRBV5-1 and TRBJ2-7; 7 bases are shared with TRBD1. From germline, CDR1 is SGHRS and CDR2 YFSETQ. V lost 0 bases to trimming and J lost 4 bases; unmatched junction nucleotides: 7. The CDR3 spans 15 residues. The CDR3 nucleotides read TGCGCCAGCAGCTTGGGAATCGACAGGGTATACGAGCAGTACTTC. Translating it yields CASSLGIDRVYEQYF.

This clone was recorded only once. The chain is built from TRBV5-1 and TRBJ2-1; tentatively, D is TRBD2 (7 bases). Germline CDR1 is SGHRS and CDR2 is YFSETQ. The CDR3 totals 16 residues. V was trimmed by 3 bases and J by 0 bases, leaving 13 bases between them. The chain's CDR3 is CASSWKGGSSYNEQFF. In nucleotides, the CDR3 is TGCGCCAGCAGCTGGAAGGGGGGGAGCTCCTACAATGAGCAGTTCTTC.

V usage is TRBV28 and J usage is TRBJ1-5; 11 bases align to TRBD1. V was pared by 2 bases and J by 6 bases, with 3 bases of the junction left unmatched. This CDR3 contains 15 residues. Germline V gives CDR1 MDHEN, CDR2 SYDVKM. DNA for the CDR3: TGTGCCAGCAGTTTACTGGGACAGGGGGGTCAGCCCCAGCATTTT. Translation gives CASSLLGQGGQPQHF.

This chain joins TRBV19 and TRBJ2-7; the D gene is possibly TRBD1 (6 bases). The length of the CDR3 is 11 residues. Trimming took off 4 bases at V and 10 bases at J, with 11 bases between the two ends. CDR1 and CDR2 from the germline V gene are LNHDA and SQIVND (reference sequence). CDR3: CASSNGQLQYF. CDR3 sequence (DNA): TGTGCCAGTAGTAACGGACAGTTACAGTACTTC.

This clone was recorded only once. The rearrangement joins TRBV21-1 to TRBJ2-7; TRBD1, as called in the table, went unchecked against the DNA. TRBV21-1 is a pseudogene segment. CDR3 length: 15 residues. The CDR3 sequence is CASSKTQDRGYEQYF. The CDR3 bases are TGTGCCAGCAGCAAGACCCAAGACAGGGGCTACGAGCAGTACTTC.

The CDR3 reads CATSILVGSYEQYF. The CDR3 region has the DNA TGTGCCACCTCCATCCTAGTTGGTTCCTACGAGCAGTACTTC. The V and J genes are TRBV15 and TRBJ2-7; D gene unclear. The CDR3 has 14 residues. V was cut by 8 bases and J by 1 base, with 15 bases left in between. CDR1 is LNHNV, CDR2 YYDKDF, per germline (reference sequence).

This chain joins TRBV24-1 and TRBJ1-5; weak D call: TRBD1 (6 bases). V dropped 7 bases and J dropped 16 bases, with 19 bases sitting between them. Per germline, CDR1 KGHDR and CDR2 SFDVKD. This CDR3 spans 12 amino acids. The chain's CDR3 is CATRKARDTTHF. The CDR3 DNA sequence: TGTGCCACCAGGAAAGCCCGGGACACAACCCATTTT.

CDR3 DNA sequence: TGTGCCAGCTCACCCCCGGGACTAGCAACTAGCACAGATACGCAGTATTTT. Protein: CASSPPGLATSTDTQYF. The chain has TRBV18 and TRBJ2-3, with 9 bases that match TRBD2. There are 17 residues in the CDR3. Germline CDR1 KGHSH, CDR2 LQKENI. Losses at the gene ends were 3 bases for V and 0 bases for J; bases not matched to a gene: 7.

The chain links TRBV27 to TRBJ2-7; the D gene is possibly TRBD2 (6 bases). Germline assignment: CDR1 MNHEY and CDR2 SMNVEV (reference sequence). This CDR3 has 13 residues. V gave up 2 bases and J gave up 6 bases, with 11 bases separating them. CDR3 DNA sequence: TGTGCCAGCAGTTTAGGGGGGACCGCCGAGCAGTACTTC. Translating gives CASSLGGTAEQYF.

The chain is built from TRBV28 and TRBJ2-7, with 10 bases fitting TRBD1. This CDR3 spans 17 amino acids. Germline CDR1 is MDHEN and CDR2 is SYDVKM. After removal of 4 bases from V and 3 bases from J, the junction contained 12 bases not matched to a gene. The CDR3 nucleotides read TGTGCCAGCAGTTCCTCGATCGGGACAGGGGCACGCTACGAGCAGTACTTC. Translating gives CASSSSIGTGARYEQYF. The full variable domain, completed using reference TRBV28 and TRBJ2-7, is DVKVTQSSRYLVKRTGEKVFLECVQDMDHENMFWYRQDPGLGLRLIYFSYDVKMKEKGDIPEGYSVSREKKERFSLILESASTNQTSMYLCASSSSIGTGARYEQYFGPGTRLTVT.

The V call is TRBV7-6, the J call TRBJ2-1; D possibly corresponds to TRBD2 (5 bases). The CDR3 runs to 14 residues. Germline V lookup: CDR1 SGHVS, CDR2 FNYEAQ. V was shortened by 5 bases and J by 9 bases, with 17 bases between the two germline ends. The CDR3 coding sequence is TGTGCCAGCAGCCTTTACCCGGGTGAGGGTGAGCAGTTCTTC. It specifies CASSLYPGEGEQFF.

This clone was counted only a few times. The chain is built from TRBV15 and TRBJ2-7; D is possibly TRBD2 (6 bases). Germline values: CDR1 LNHNV, CDR2 YYDKDF (reference sequence). The CDR3 runs to 15 residues. V lost 0 bases to trimming and J lost 2 bases, with 11 bases between them. The CDR3 sequence is CATSRERGGPYEQYF. DNA for the CDR3: TGTGCCACCAGCAGAGAGAGGGGAGGCCCCTACGAGCAGTACTTC.

J is TRBJ1-5 and V is TRBV25-1, with TRBD1 as a possible D gene (6 bases). Trimming removed 3 bases from V and 6 bases from J, with 12 bases in between. In germline, CDR1 is MGHDK, CDR2 SYGVNS. CDR3 size: 14 residues. The DNA for the CDR3 is TGTGCCAGCAGTGACCGGGGGGCGGGTCAGCCCCAGCATTTT. Translation gives CASSDRGAGQPQHF.

This chain links TRBV28 with TRBJ2-7, with a possible D match to TRBD1 (6 bases). The V end lost 1 base, the J end lost 1 base, and 11 bases lay between the germline ends. The CDR3 sequence is 15 residues long. From germline, CDR1 is MDHEN and CDR2 SYDVKM. The CDR3 is CASSLLRTASYEQYF. The CDR3 DNA reads as TGTGCCAGCAGTTTATTGCGGACAGCGTCCTACGAGCAGTACTTC.

Points on this clone: This same CDR3 is encoded by further DNA sequences in the sample. This rearrangement joins TRBV19 to TRBJ1-1; tentative D call: TRBD1 (6 bases). Germline V gene lookup returns CDR1 LNHDA and CDR2 SQIVND (reference sequence). V lost 3 bases, J lost 1 base, and 6 bases lay in between. The CDR3 contains 13 residues. The CDR3 DNA reads TGTGCCAGTAGTATCAGGGGGAACACTGAAGCTTTCTTT. This encodes CASSIRGNTEAFF.

The rearrangement joins TRBV14 to TRBJ2-3; perhaps TRBD2 as D (6 bases). The ends were cut back, 1 base at V and 2 bases at J, with 10 bases in the middle. CDR3 length: 15 amino acids. Germline CDR1 SGHDN, CDR2 FVKESK. The CDR3 spells CASSQGAGYTDTQYF. The CDR3 bases are TGTGCCAGCAGCCAAGGGGCGGGGTACACAGATACGCAGTATTTT.

The rearrangement joins TRBV5-5 to TRBJ2-1; D may be TRBD1 (5 bases). V was clipped by 3 bases and J by 8 bases, with 18 bases between them. In germline, CDR1 is SGHKS, CDR2 YYEKEE (reference sequence). There are 15 residues in the CDR3. The CDR3 region is CASSSPYRREDEQFF. Written as DNA, the CDR3 is TGTGCCAGCAGCTCCCCCTACAGGCGCGAGGATGAGCAGTTCTTC.

The rearrangement uses TRBV27 and TRBJ2-3, with 7 bases fitting TRBD2. The germline V gene has CDR1 MNHEY and CDR2 SMNVEV (reference sequence). The CDR3 contains 15 residues. Germline trimming cut 4 bases from V and 4 bases from J; bases unmatched to any gene: 8. The chain's CDR3 is CASSWGGRGADTQYF. The DNA of the CDR3 is TGTGCCAGCAGTTGGGGCGGGAGAGGCGCAGATACGCAGTATTTT.

The genes are TRBV2 and TRBJ2-1, with 9 bases that match TRBD1. Germline values: CDR1 SNHLY, CDR2 FYNNEI. CDR3 length equals 16 residues. V lost 7 bases to trimming and J lost 4 bases; unmatched junction nucleotides: 11. CDR3 DNA sequence: TGTGCCAGCAACCAACTACAGGGGGCGTCTTACAATGAGCAGTTCTTC. Translation gives CASNQLQGASYNEQFF.

J is TRBJ2-5 and V is TRBV5-1; the match to TRBD2 covers 8 bases. V dropped 4 bases and J dropped 5; count of bases not matched to a gene: 10. The CDR3 loop spans 15 amino acids. Per the germline V gene, CDR1 is SGHRS and CDR2 is YFSETQ. CDR3 loop: CASSVSGNSVETQYF. The CDR3 nucleotides are TGCGCCAGCAGCGTTAGCGGGAATAGTGTGGAGACCCAGTACTTC.

DNA of the CDR3: TGTGCCAGCAACACAGCGGGAGGGCAAGAGACCCAGTACTTC. Amino acid sequence: CASNTAGGQETQYF. The chain carries TRBV6-6 and TRBJ2-5; 10 nucleotides align to TRBD2. V trimming: 7 bases; J trimming: 2 bases; junction bases outside the gene matches: 4. CDR1 and CDR2 from the germline V gene are MNHNY and SVGAGI (reference sequence). The CDR3 loop spans 14 amino acids.

The chain employs TRBV5-6 and TRBJ2-7; the match to TRBD2 covers 7 bases. The CDR3 sequence is 14 residues long. After removal of 4 bases from V and 3 bases from J, the junction contained 7 bases not matched to a gene. In germline, CDR1 is SGHDT, CDR2 YYEEEE. The CDR3 protein is CASSPGTNLYEQYF. For the CDR3, the DNA is TGTGCCAGCAGCCCCGGGACTAATCTCTACGAGCAGTACTTC.

This chain joins TRBV5-1 and TRBJ2-1; 9 bases fit TRBD1. CDR1 and CDR2 (germline): SGHRS, YFSETQ. The J segment lost 4 bases and the V segment lost 5 bases, leaving 4 bases of the junction unmatched. The CDR3 spans 14 residues. The CDR3 coding sequence is TGCGCCAGCAGTGGGACAGGGTCTTACAATGAGCAGTTCTTC. It specifies CASSGTGSYNEQFF.

This rearrangement joins TRBV6-2 or TRBV6-3 to TRBJ1-5; 7 nucleotides line up with TRBD1. The V and J ends lost 4 bases and 6 bases, in that order; junction bases with no gene match: 12. CDR1 is MNHEY and CDR2 is SVGEGT in the germline V gene. The CDR3 sequence is 16 residues long. DNA for the CDR3: TGTGCCAGCAGTTTAACAGGGGAAGATGGGGGTCAGCCCCAGCATTTT. It yields the protein CASSLTGEDGGQPQHF.

The chain combines TRBV11-2 with TRBJ1-1, with TRBD1 matching over 9 bases. Germline V CDR1 and CDR2: SGHAT, FQNNGV. Trimming at V came to 6 bases and at J to 10 bases, leaving 9 bases not matched to a gene. The CDR3 is 13 amino acids. This CDR3 is CASRPTGTGTAFF. In DNA, the CDR3 is TGTGCCAGCAGGCCCACCGGGACAGGGACAGCTTTCTTT.

This clone showed up just a few times. The chain combines TRBV3-1 (or the pseudogene TRBV3-2) with TRBJ2-3; 7 bases line up with TRBD1. In germline, CDR1 is LGHDT, CDR2 YNNKEL (reference sequence). This CDR3 comprises 17 residues. J lost 2 bases, V lost 3 bases, and 11 bases had no gene match. Here the CDR3 DNA reads TGTGCCAGCAGCCACACAGGGGCCCGCCCTGACACAGATACGCAGTATTTT. It yields the protein CASSHTGARPDTDTQYF.

The chain recombines TRBV11-2 with TRBJ2-7; 8 nucleotides line up with TRBD2. V shed 7 bases and J 6 bases; nucleotides not matched to a gene: 5. Germline V gives CDR1 SGHAT, CDR2 FQNNGV. This CDR3 comprises 12 residues. CDR3 protein: CASTGRGVEQYF. DNA of the CDR3: TGTGCCAGCACCGGGAGGGGGGTCGAGCAGTACTTC.

This clone is a singleton in its sample. The V gene is TRBV27, the J gene TRBJ1-4; D call uncertain. The CDR3 runs to 14 residues. V was shortened by 6 bases and J by 7 bases, with 15 bases between the two germline ends. Germline lookup yields CDR1 MNHEY and CDR2 SMNVEV (reference sequence). CDR3 sequence (DNA): TGTGCCAGCAGACCCATTGGTAGAAGTGAAAAACTGTTTTTT. It codes for CASRPIGRSEKLFF.

The rearrangement links TRBV5-1 to TRBJ1-2; unclear D gene. Germline V gene sequence: CDR1 SGHRS, CDR2 YFSETQ. The CDR3 totals 15 residues. Trimming removed 4 bases from V and 5 bases from J, with 18 bases in between. For the CDR3, the DNA is TGCGCCAGCAGCAGAAAGCCAAATGCCGAATATGGCTACACCTTC. It yields the protein CASSRKPNAEYGYTF.